One sample yielded the 8 T cell receptor beta chains listed below, sequenced in a study of blood T cell repertoires in COVID-19. Assay used: immunoSEQ multiplex PCR; TCRdb lists only in-frame clones, some missing. The table lists about 310,000 clones, roughly nine tenths of them singletons. Sequenced: PBMCs or T cells enriched from blood (not recorded which). The receptors here all came from a woman aged 30 to 39 who had recovered from COVID-19.

The chain has TRBV20-1 and TRBJ1-1; no clear D. The CDR3 length is 12 residues. Deletions cut 3 bases from V and 2 bases from J, with 7 bases between. The V gene's germline CDR1 is DFQATT and CDR2 SNEGSKA (reference sequence). Here the CDR3 reads CSASLANTEAFF. DNA for the CDR3: TGCAGTGCTAGTTTGGCAAACACTGAAGCTTTCTTT.

This chain uses TRBV10-3 with TRBJ1-5; 8 bases agree with TRBD1. Trimming removed 3 bases from V and 5 bases from J; junction bases left unmatched: 6. The CDR3 is 15 residues long. In germline, CDR1 is ENHRY, CDR2 SYGVKD. CDR3 amino acids: CAISEKDRDHQPQHF. In DNA, the CDR3 is TGTGCCATCAGTGAAAAGGACAGGGATCATCAGCCCCAGCATTTT.

The genes are TRBV10-2 and TRBJ1-5, with D possibly being TRBD1 (6 bases). The CDR3 has 14 amino acids. The V gene's germline CDR1 is WSHSY and CDR2 SAAADI. V was trimmed by 4 bases and J by 6 bases, leaving 13 bases between them. CDR3 DNA sequence: TGCGCCAGCAGTGGTGGGGGGGCTAGTCAGCCCCAGCATTTT. It encodes CASSGGGASQPQHF.

V is TRBV18 and J is TRBJ1-2, with TRBD1 matching 7 bases. The V and J ends lost 5 bases and 0 bases, in that order; junction bases with no gene match: 0. Germline CDR1 KGHSH, CDR2 LQKENI. The CDR3 has 13 amino acids. The CDR3 is CASSGTANYGYTF. DNA for the CDR3: TGTGCCAGCTCAGGGACAGCTAACTATGGCTACACCTTC.

The CDR3 loop is CASSEKRDLTQYF. The DNA for the CDR3 is TGTGCCAGCAGTGAAAAGCGGGATTTGACGCAGTATTTT. This chain joins TRBV6-1 and TRBJ2-3; the match to TRBD2 covers 7 bases. The CDR3 is made up of 13 amino acids. V was clipped by 2 bases and J by 9 bases; unmatched bases: 5. The germline V gene has CDR1 MNHNS and CDR2 SASEGT.

The rearrangement joins TRBV4-1 to TRBJ2-7; D not resolved. Trimming removed 2 bases at V and 0 bases at J, with 11 bases between. CDR1 and CDR2 (germline): MGHRA, YSYEKL. The CDR3 totals 15 residues. The CDR3 bases are TGCGCCAGCAGCCAACGTGGAGTTAGCTCCTACGAGCAGTACTTC. Protein sequence: CASSQRGVSSYEQYF.

This clone was detected a few times. The rearrangement uses TRBV6-5 and TRBJ1-3; D is unresolved. Germline V gene data show CDR1 as MNHEY and CDR2 as SVGAGI. This CDR3 region has 16 residues. Trimming removed 0 bases at V and 0 bases at J, with 9 bases between. CDR3 residues: CASSYSPGSSGNTIYF. CDR3 nucleotides: TGTGCCAGCAGTTACTCGCCCGGGAGCTCTGGAAACACCATATATTTT.

The J gene is TRBJ1-2, the V gene TRBV29-1; perhaps TRBD1 as D (5 bases). V shed 4 bases and J shed 4 bases, with 13 bases lying between them. The germline V gene has CDR1 SQVTM and CDR2 ANQGSEA. There are 13 residues in the CDR3. The CDR3 DNA is TGCAGCGTTGTCGCCCAGGGCCGCTATGGCTACACCTTC. Translating gives CSVVAQGRYGYTF.